This T cell receptor (beta chain) emerged from a study of blood T cell repertoires in COVID-19. Some clones are missing from TCRdb's copy, which holds only in-frame ones; the method was immunoSEQ multiplex PCR. Of 200,000 to 250,000 clones in the sample, roughly 84% were seen once. V gave up 6 bases and J gave up 2 bases; unmatched junction bases: 6. This CDR3 region has 13 residues. Germline values: CDR1 SQVTM, CDR2 ANQGSEA. The chain recombines TRBV29-1 with TRBJ2-5; 7 bases agree with TRBD1. The TCR sequence derives from a middle-aged woman who had recovered from COVID-19. Source material: PBMCs or T cells enriched from blood (not recorded which). The CDR3 coding sequence is TGCAGCGTGCGCAAGACAGGGCAAGAGACCCAGTACTTC. Protein product: CSVRKTGQETQYF.